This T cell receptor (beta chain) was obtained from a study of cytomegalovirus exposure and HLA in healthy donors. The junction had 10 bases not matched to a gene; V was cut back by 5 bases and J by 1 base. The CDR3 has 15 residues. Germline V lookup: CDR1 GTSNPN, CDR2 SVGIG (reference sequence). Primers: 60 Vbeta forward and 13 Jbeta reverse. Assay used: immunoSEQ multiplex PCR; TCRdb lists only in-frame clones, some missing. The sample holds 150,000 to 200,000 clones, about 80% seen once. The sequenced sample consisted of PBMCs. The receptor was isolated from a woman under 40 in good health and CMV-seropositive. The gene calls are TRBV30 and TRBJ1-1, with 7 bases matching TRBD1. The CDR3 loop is CAWVPSTGWNTEAFF. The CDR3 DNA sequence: TGTGCCTGGGTTCCTTCGACAGGGTGGAACACTGAAGCTTTCTTT.